Listed below are T cell receptor beta chains from one sample, sequenced in a study of blood T cell repertoires in COVID-19. This table comes from immunoSEQ multiplex PCR, and its TCRdb copy is limited to in-frame clones, with some not included. The sample comprises more than 350,000 clones, about 90% of which are singletons, and less than 11% rests with the top ten. Sequenced sample: peripheral blood. The receptors here all came from a woman in her twenties or thirties with COVID-19, enrolled during active disease. CDR3s include the opening cysteine and the closing phenylalanine or tryptophan. Each record gives: clone size, J gene, V gene, CDR3 protein. Clone size is given for some rows only: seen once, a few or many times, or a class if the clone is expanded.

.	TRBJ1-5	TRBV7-2	CASSSVGGTSNQPQHF
.	TRBJ1-1	TRBV15	CATSSPSGGGERNTEAFF
once	TRBJ2-1	TRBV29-1	CSVEAGGIGEQFF
once	TRBJ2-3	TRBV27	CASTQGDSADTQYF
.	TRBJ2-7	TRBV19	CASSIGGGEQYF
once	TRBJ1-2	TRBV19	CASSPINYGYTF
.	TRBJ1-1	TRBV3-1/TRBV3-2	CASSLSYTEAFF
.	TRBJ2-1	TRBV6-6	CASSYPSGTGINEQFF
.	TRBJ1-5	TRBV18	CASSPGTEYMPQHF
.	TRBJ2-5	TRBV19	CASSSTGVAGVEETQYF
.	TRBJ2-6	TRBV5-1	CASRMSGTGSSGANVLTF
.	TRBJ1-2	TRBV3-1/TRBV3-2	CASSQPGQVDGYTF
.	TRBJ2-6	TRBV18	CASSPVGGSGANVLTF
once	TRBJ2-7	TRBV5-1	CASSLGVSYEQYF
.	TRBJ1-5	TRBV4-3	CASSQDSGSDQPQHF
.	TRBJ2-5	TRBV30	CAWSVPQGGSETQYF
once	TRBJ1-2	TRBV27	CASSLSSGGGGYTF
few	TRBJ2-7	TRBV28	CASSLGDRGEQYF
few	TRBJ2-3	TRBV27	CASRKPGLDTQYF
.	TRBJ2-7	TRBV7-9	CASSPMEAREQYF
.	TRBJ1-3	TRBV10-2	CASSSEEGLSGNTIYF
.	TRBJ1-5	TRBV6-6	CASSYNMDQPQHF
.	TRBJ1-5	TRBV2	CASAQQGVNQPQHF
once	TRBJ2-3	TRBV7-2	CASSDSGFTDTQYF
.	TRBJ1-4	TRBV5-1	CASSWGRATETSTNEKLFF
.	TRBJ1-1	TRBV5-1	CASSLVGDTEAFF
many	TRBJ2-1	TRBV4-3	CASSQDTGRNEQFF
once	TRBJ1-3	TRBV4-1	CASSQDRGTVLSGNTIYF
once	TRBJ1-2	TRBV5-6	CASSLAGENGYTF
.	TRBJ2-3	TRBV5-1	CASSLLEGTDTQYF
.	TRBJ2-1	TRBV5-6	CASSLYGGLTYNEQFF
.	TRBJ2-2	TRBV19	CASSAGLAANTGELFF
few	TRBJ2-3	TRBV29-1	CSVLTGNPDTQYF
.	TRBJ2-7	TRBV14	CASSPRSPGRGPSSYEQYF
few	TRBJ2-7	TRBV28	CASSPWTGTSYEQYF
.	TRBJ1-2	TRBV7-9	CASSLAQGGDGYTF
once	TRBJ2-7	TRBV28	CASSPLGSQRYEQYF
.	TRBJ2-3	TRBV14	CASSQDWTSGRLADTQYF
.	TRBJ2-7	TRBV5-1	CASSWSSGWDEQYF
.	TRBJ2-2	TRBV5-4	CASSLERDGDTGELFF
.	TRBJ2-7	TRBV11-2	CASSPTQVAGAGEQYF
.	TRBJ1-5	TRBV29-1	CSVATGGLQPQHF
.	TRBJ2-4	TRBV19	CASDATGGAAKNIQYF
.	TRBJ1-5	TRBV3-1/TRBV3-2	CASALDREQPQHF
.	TRBJ2-7	TRBV19	CASSKGLAEAYEQYF
.	TRBJ1-1	TRBV19	CASSIGRGKAFF
.	TRBJ2-3	TRBV29-1	CSVRDYQGTDTQYF
once	TRBJ2-5	TRBV11-2	CASGEGVRAIGETQYF
.	TRBJ2-7	TRBV6-5	CASSPGTPYEQYF
once	TRBJ2-3	TRBV4-1	CASSQVSGRSSDTQYF